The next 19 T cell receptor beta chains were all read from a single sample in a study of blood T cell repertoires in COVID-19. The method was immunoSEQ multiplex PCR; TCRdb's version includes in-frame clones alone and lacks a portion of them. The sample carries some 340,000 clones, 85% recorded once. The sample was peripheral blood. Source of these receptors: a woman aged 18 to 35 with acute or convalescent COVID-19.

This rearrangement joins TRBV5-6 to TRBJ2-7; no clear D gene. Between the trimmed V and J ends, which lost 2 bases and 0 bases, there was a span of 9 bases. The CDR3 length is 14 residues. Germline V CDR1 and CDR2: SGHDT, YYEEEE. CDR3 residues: CASSFVFRSYEQYF. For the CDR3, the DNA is TGTGCCAGCAGCTTCGTCTTCCGCTCCTACGAGCAGTACTTC.

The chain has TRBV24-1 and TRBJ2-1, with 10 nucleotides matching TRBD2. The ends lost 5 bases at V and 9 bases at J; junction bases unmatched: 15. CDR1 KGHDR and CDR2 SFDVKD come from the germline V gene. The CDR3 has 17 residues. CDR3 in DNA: TGTGCCACCAGTGGCTTCCCCCTAGCGGGAGAGGTCTTTGAGCAGTTCTTC. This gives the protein CATSGFPLAGEVFEQFF.

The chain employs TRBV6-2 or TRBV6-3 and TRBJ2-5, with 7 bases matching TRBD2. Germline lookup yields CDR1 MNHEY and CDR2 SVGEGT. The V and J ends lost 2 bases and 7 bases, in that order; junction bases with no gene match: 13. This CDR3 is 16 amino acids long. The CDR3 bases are TGTGCCAGCAGTTACGAACAGAGCGTGGGAGGGTGGACCCAGTACTTC. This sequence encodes CASSYEQSVGGWTQYF.

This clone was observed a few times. Written as DNA, the CDR3 is TGTGCCAGCAGCGCCAGGGGAGAGCCCCAGCATTTT. Residues: CASSARGEPQHF. V is TRBV14 and J is TRBJ1-5; perhaps TRBD1 as D (6 bases). Trimming took off 5 bases at V and 8 bases at J, with 10 bases between the two ends. This CDR3 comprises 12 residues. The germline CDR1 and CDR2 sequences are SGHDN and FVKESK.

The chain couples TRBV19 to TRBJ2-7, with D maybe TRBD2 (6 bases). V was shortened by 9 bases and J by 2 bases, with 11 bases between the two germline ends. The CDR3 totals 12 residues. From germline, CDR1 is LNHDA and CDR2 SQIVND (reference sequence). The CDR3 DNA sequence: TGTGCCAGCCGGGGAGGCACCTACGAGCAGTACTTC. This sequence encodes CASRGGTYEQYF.

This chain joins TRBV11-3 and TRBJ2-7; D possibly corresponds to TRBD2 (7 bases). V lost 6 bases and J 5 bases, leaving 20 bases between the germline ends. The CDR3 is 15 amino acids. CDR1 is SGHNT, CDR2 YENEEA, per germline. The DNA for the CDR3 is TGTGCCAGCAGTCTGGGGGGGCTTTCGGGCGACGAGCAGTACTTC. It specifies CASSLGGLSGDEQYF.

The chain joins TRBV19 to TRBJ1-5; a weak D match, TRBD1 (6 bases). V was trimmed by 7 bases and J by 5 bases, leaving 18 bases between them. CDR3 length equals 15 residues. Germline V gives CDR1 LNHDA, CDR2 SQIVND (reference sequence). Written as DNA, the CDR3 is TGTGCCAGTACCCCACAGGGAACTGGAGATCAGCCCCAGCATTTT. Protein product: CASTPQGTGDQPQHF.

This chain's CDR3 is CASRDRGLVYNSPLHF. The CDR3 bases are TGTGCCAGCAGAGACAGGGGGCTAGTCTATAATTCACCCCTCCACTTT. This rearrangement joins TRBV27 to TRBJ1-6, with 10 bases fitting TRBD1. The germline V gene has CDR1 MNHEY and CDR2 SMNVEV (reference sequence). Losses at the gene ends were 6 bases for V and 3 bases for J; bases not matched to a gene: 5. The CDR3 totals 16 residues.

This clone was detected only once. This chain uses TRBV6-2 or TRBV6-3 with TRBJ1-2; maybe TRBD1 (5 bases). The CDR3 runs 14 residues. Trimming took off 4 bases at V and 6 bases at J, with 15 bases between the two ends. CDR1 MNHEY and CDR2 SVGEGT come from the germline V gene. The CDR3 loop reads CASSFSDRGNGYTF. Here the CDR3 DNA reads TGTGCCAGCAGTTTCTCCGACAGAGGAAATGGCTACACCTTC.

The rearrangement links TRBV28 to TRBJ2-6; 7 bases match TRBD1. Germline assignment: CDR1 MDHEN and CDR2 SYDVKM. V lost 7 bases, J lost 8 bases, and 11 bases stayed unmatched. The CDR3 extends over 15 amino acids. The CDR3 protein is CASTPGQADTNVLTF. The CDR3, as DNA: TGTGCCAGCACCCCTGGACAGGCCGATACCAACGTCCTGACTTTC.

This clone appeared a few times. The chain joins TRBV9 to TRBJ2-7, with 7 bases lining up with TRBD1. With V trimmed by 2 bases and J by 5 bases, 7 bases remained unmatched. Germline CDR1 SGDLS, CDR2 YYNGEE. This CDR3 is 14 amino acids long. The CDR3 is CASSVRGGMDEQYF. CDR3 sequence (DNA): TGTGCCAGCAGCGTTAGAGGGGGCATGGACGAGCAGTACTTC.

DNA of the CDR3: TGCAGCGTTCGTCCTAGTTCGAACGAGCAGTACTTC. It specifies CSVRPSSNEQYF. V and J are TRBV29-1 and TRBJ2-7; D gene unclear. V dropped 5 bases and J dropped 5 bases, with 13 bases sitting between them. CDR1 is SQVTM and CDR2 is ANQGSEA in the germline V gene. The CDR3 runs to 12 residues.

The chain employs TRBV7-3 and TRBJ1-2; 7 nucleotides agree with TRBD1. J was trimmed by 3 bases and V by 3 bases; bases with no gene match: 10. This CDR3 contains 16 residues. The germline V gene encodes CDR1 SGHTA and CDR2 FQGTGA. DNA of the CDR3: TGTGCCAGCAGCTTCCCCCCAACCGGGACAGACTATGGCTACACCTTC. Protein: CASSFPPTGTDYGYTF.

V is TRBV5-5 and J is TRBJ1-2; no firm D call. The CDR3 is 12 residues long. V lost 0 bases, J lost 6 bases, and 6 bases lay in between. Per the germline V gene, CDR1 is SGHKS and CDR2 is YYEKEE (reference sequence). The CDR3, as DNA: TGTGCCAGCAGCTTGGGCAGTCATGGCTACACCTTC. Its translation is CASSLGSHGYTF.

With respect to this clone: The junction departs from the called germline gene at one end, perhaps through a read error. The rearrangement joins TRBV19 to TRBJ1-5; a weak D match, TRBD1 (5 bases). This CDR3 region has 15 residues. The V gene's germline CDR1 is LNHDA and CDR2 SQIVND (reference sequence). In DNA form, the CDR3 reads TGTGCCGGTAGGTTGTCGGACACCAGCAATCAGCCCCAGCATTTT. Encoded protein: CAGRLSDTSNQPQHF.

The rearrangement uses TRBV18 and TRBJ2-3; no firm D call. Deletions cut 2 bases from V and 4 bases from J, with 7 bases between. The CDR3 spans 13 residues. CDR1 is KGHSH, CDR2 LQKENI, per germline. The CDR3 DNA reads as TGTGCCAGCTCACCAAGCCAGGCAGATACGCAGTATTTT. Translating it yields CASSPSQADTQYF.

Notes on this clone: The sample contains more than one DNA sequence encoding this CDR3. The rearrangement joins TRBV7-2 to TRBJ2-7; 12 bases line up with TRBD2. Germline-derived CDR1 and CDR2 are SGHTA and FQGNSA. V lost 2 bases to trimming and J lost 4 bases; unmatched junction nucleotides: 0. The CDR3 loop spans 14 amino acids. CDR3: CASSLLAGGYEQYF. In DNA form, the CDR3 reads TGTGCCAGCAGCTTACTAGCGGGGGGGTACGAGCAGTACTTC.

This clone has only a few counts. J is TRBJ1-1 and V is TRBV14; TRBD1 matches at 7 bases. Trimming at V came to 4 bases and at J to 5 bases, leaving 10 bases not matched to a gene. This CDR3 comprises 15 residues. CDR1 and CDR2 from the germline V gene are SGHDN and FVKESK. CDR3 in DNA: TGTGCCAGCAGCCGCCCCCCGACAGGGTCGACTGAAGCTTTCTTT. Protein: CASSRPPTGSTEAFF.

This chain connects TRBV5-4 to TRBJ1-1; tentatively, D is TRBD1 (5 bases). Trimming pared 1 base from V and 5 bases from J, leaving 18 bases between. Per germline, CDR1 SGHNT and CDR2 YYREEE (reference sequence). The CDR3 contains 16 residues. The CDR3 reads CASSLSPGSGGTEAFF. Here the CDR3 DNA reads TGTGCCAGCAGCTTGAGCCCGGGAAGCGGGGGTACTGAAGCTTTCTTT.